The 13 T cell receptor beta chains reported below all come from one sample, sequenced in a study of beta chain features in type 1 diabetes. Study results and caveats: There was a moderate but significant shortening of TCRB CDR3s in all four CD4+ subsets of Type 1 diabetes patients.

All of the isolated RNA was reverse transcribed, so expressed TCRB transcripts were sequenced. Sequencing was performed with immunoSEQ multiplex PCR; in TCRdb, only in-frame clones are kept and a portion is missing. Of hundreds of thousands of clones in the sample, around an eighth were seen once. For these receptors, no antigen is known. Sample: naive CD4+ T cells from blood. These receptor sequences come from a man between 18 and 35 years old with type 1 diabetes.

As regards this clone: This clone may be a read error of a much larger clone one base away. J is TRBJ2-3 and V is TRBV11-1; D gene unclear. Between the trimmed V and J ends, which lost 5 bases and 2 bases, there was a span of 2 bases. The CDR3 length is 11 residues. Germline lookup yields CDR1 SGHAT and CDR2 FQDESV (reference sequence). The CDR3 coding sequence is TGTGCCAGCAGCCACACAGATACGCAGTATTTT. Encoded protein: CASSHTDTQYF.

The chain employs TRBV5-1 and TRBJ2-3, with D tentatively TRBD1 (6 bases). The CDR3 is 15 amino acids. Germline CDR1 and CDR2: SGHRS and YFSETQ. V lost 4 bases to trimming and J lost 0 bases, with 12 bases between them. The CDR3 nucleotides read TGCGCCAGCAGCGGGGGACACACGAGCACAGATACGCAGTATTTT. This sequence encodes CASSGGHTSTDTQYF. Drawing the rest from reference TRBV5-1 and TRBJ2-3, the complete variable domain is KAGVTQTPRYLIKTRGQQVTLSCSPISGHRSVSWYQQTPGQGLQFLFEYFSETQRNKGNFPGRFSGRQFSNSRSEMNVSTLELGDSALYLCASSGGHTSTDTQYFGPGTRLTVL.

The chain carries TRBV7-2 and TRBJ1-5; no clear D gene. Germline V gene lookup returns CDR1 SGHTA and CDR2 FQGNSA. V was shortened by 3 bases and J by 0 bases, with 6 bases between the two germline ends. The CDR3 length is 14 residues. The CDR3 sequence is CASSFRVSNQPQHF. The DNA of the CDR3 is TGTGCCAGCAGCTTTCGAGTTAGCAATCAGCCCCAGCATTTT.

The V call is TRBV5-1, the J call TRBJ2-3; D is possibly TRBD1 (5 bases). Germline assignment: CDR1 SGHRS and CDR2 YFSETQ. The CDR3 length is 14 residues. V was clipped by 6 bases and J by 0 bases, with 11 bases between them. CDR3 in amino acids: CASNQDTSTDTQYF. The CDR3, as DNA: TGCGCCAGCAACCAGGACACTAGCACAGATACGCAGTATTTT. Full variable domain (missing parts from reference TRBV5-1 and TRBJ2-3): KAGVTQTPRYLIKTRGQQVTLSCSPISGHRSVSWYQQTPGQGLQFLFEYFSETQRNKGNFPGRFSGRQFSNSRSEMNVSTLELGDSALYLCASNQDTSTDTQYFGPGTRLTVL.

The chain has TRBV25-1 and TRBJ2-7; D might be TRBD2 (6 bases). This CDR3 contains 13 residues. Trimming cost V 8 bases and J 2 bases, with 13 bases left between them. CDR1 is MGHDK, CDR2 SYGVNS, per germline. CDR3 in amino acids: CASAGTATYEQYF. CDR3 DNA sequence: TGTGCCAGCGCCGGGACTGCAACCTACGAGCAGTACTTC.

This clone was counted only a few times. The chain combines TRBV18 with TRBJ2-1, with 8 bases lining up with TRBD1. V gave up 8 bases and J gave up 8 bases; unmatched junction bases: 11. Germline V gene sequence: CDR1 KGHSH, CDR2 LQKENI. CDR3 size: 14 residues. The CDR3 coding sequence is TGTGCCAGCAGCAGGGACAGGTCGGTGGATGAGCAGTTCTTC. Translating gives CASSRDRSVDEQFF. The full variable domain, rest sourced from reference TRBV18 and TRBJ2-1, is NAGVMQNPRHLVRRRGQEARLRCSPMKGHSHVYWYRQLPEEGLKFMVYLQKENIIDESGMPKERFSAEFPKEGPSILRIQQVVRGDSAAYFCASSRDRSVDEQFFGPGTRLTVL.

This rearrangement joins TRBV7-9 to TRBJ1-2, with D unclear. V shed 3 bases and J shed 8 bases, with 7 bases lying between them. The CDR3 is 11 residues long. The germline gives CDR1 SEHNR, CDR2 FQNEAQ (reference sequence). The CDR3 DNA follows: TGTGCCAGCAGCTTTCTATGGGGCTACACCTTC. Its protein product is CASSFLWGYTF.

This clone has a handful of counts. Other nucleotide sequences from this sample produce the same CDR3. The chain is built from TRBV5-1 and TRBJ1-1, with D unresolved. V was clipped by 0 bases and J by 4 bases, with 7 bases between them. CDR1 SGHRS and CDR2 YFSETQ come from the germline V gene. The CDR3 spans 13 residues. CDR3 bases: TGCGCCAGCAGCTTGGGGGATGGCACTGAAGCTTTCTTT. It codes for CASSLGDGTEAFF.

This clone occurred a few times. The gene calls are TRBV7-2 and TRBJ2-3; D tentatively fits TRBD1 or TRBD2 (5 bases each). Germline V gene lookup returns CDR1 SGHTA and CDR2 FQGNSA. Between the trimmed V and J ends, which lost 5 bases and 5 bases, there was a span of 14 bases. This CDR3 region has 14 residues. In DNA, the CDR3 is TGTGCCAGCAGCAGGGGACCGGGGCGAGATACGCAGTATTTT. Its translation: CASSRGPGRDTQYF.

This clone was detected only a few times. The chain couples TRBV29-1 to TRBJ1-5, with a possible D match to TRBD1 (6 bases). Per the germline V gene, CDR1 is SQVTM and CDR2 is ANQGSEA. V shed 5 bases and J shed 3 bases, with 11 bases lying between them. This CDR3 comprises 13 residues. The CDR3 reads CSVSTGFNQPQHF. In nucleotides, the CDR3 is TGCAGCGTTTCGACAGGCTTCAATCAGCCCCAGCATTTT.

The chain couples TRBV14 to TRBJ1-1, with a possible D match to TRBD1 (5 bases). Germline values: CDR1 SGHDN, CDR2 FVKESK. Trimming removed 0 bases at V and 6 bases at J, with 14 bases between. This CDR3 comprises 15 residues. DNA of the CDR3: TGTGCCAGCAGCCAAGACCCCCGGGACGTCGCTGAAGCTTTCTTT. It codes for CASSQDPRDVAEAFF. The full variable domain, rest sourced from reference TRBV14 and TRBJ1-1, is EAGVTQFPSHSVIEKGQTVTLRCDPISGHDNLYWYRRVMGKEIKFLLHFVKESKQDESGMPNNRFLAERTGGTYSTLKVQPAELEDSGVYFCASSQDPRDVAEAFFGQGTRLTVV.

This clone was counted between two and nine times. The genes are TRBV29-1 and TRBJ1-1, with TRBD1 matching 9 bases. Trimming removed 6 bases from V and 0 bases from J; junction bases left unmatched: 11. Germline assignment: CDR1 SQVTM and CDR2 ANQGSEA. The CDR3 consists of 16 residues. CDR3 protein: CSVRDRDAQMNTEAFF. As DNA, the CDR3 is TGCAGCGTCAGGGACAGGGATGCTCAGATGAACACTGAAGCTTTCTTT.

In this sample, this clone turned up a few times. The chain employs TRBV7-2 and TRBJ2-7; TRBD2 is a possible D gene (5 bases). Trimming took 4 bases from V and 6 from J, leaving 25 bases between them. The CDR3 is made up of 17 amino acids. CDR1 SGHTA and CDR2 FQGNSA come from the germline V gene. CDR3 amino acids: CASSSPTGGATTSEQYF. The CDR3 nucleotides read TGTGCCAGCAGCTCCCCCACGGGCGGAGCCACAACTAGCGAGCAGTACTTC.